The 20 T cell receptor beta chains given below trace back to one sample, sequenced in a study of patients and donors after allogeneic stem cell transplantation. From the RT-PCR reads, TCRdb called clonotypes with MiXCR, one entry per CDR3 protein. The sample contains about 200,000 distinct CDR3 sequences, less than 45% of which appear only once. Source material: blood, either unsorted or a sorted T cell fraction (not recorded which). Receptor source: a human donor who was either an allogeneic HSCT recipient or a stem cell or donor lymphocyte infusion donor (not recorded which). It is not recorded whose cells these are; they may come from a transplant donor.

The chain uses TRBV27 and TRBJ1-2; no definite D call. The CDR3 totals 15 residues. Per germline, CDR1 MNHEY and CDR2 SMNVEV (reference sequence). V lost 5 bases and J lost 7, with 20 bases in between. CDR3 sequence: CASSTGISEWSGYTF. CDR3 nucleotides: TGTGCCAGCAGTACCGGGATTTCCGAGTGGTCTGGCTACACCTTC.

The V gene is TRBV5-5, the J gene TRBJ1-5, with D possibly being TRBD1 (5 bases). From germline, CDR1 is SGHKS and CDR2 YYEKEE (reference sequence). Deletions cut 4 bases from V and 0 bases from J, with 8 bases between. The CDR3 totals 14 residues. The CDR3 region is CASSVTVSNQPQHF. DNA of the CDR3: TGTGCCAGCAGCGTGACAGTTAGCAATCAGCCCCAGCATTTT. The variable domain in full, with the rest retrieved from reference TRBV5-5 and TRBJ1-5, is DAGVTQSPTHLIKTRGQQVTLRCSPISGHKSVSWYQQVLGQGPQFIFQYYEKEERGRGNFPDRFSARQFPNYSSELNVNALLLGDSALYLCASSVTVSNQPQHFGDGTRLSIL.

The chain couples TRBV7-9 to TRBJ2-7; D may be TRBD2 (6 bases). The germline gives CDR1 SEHNR, CDR2 FQNEAQ (reference sequence). The CDR3 is 14 residues long. The V end was cut by 7 bases, the J end by 2 bases, with 15 bases between. The CDR3 sequence is CASNPRDSAYEQYF. The CDR3 nucleotides read TGTGCCAGCAACCCCCGGGACTCAGCCTACGAGCAGTACTTC.

This clonotype was detected ten times or more. The CDR3 DNA follows: TGTGCCAGCAGTTTCGGGCGGGGGAACACTGAAGCTTTCTTT. Its translation: CASSFGRGNTEAFF. The rearrangement joins TRBV12-3 or TRBV12-4 to TRBJ1-1; no firm D call. There are 14 residues in the CDR3. With 3 bases removed from V and 1 base from J, the gap between germline ends came to 9 bases.

The chain joins TRBV4-2 to TRBJ2-3; 8 bases line up with TRBD2. The CDR3 is 17 amino acids. Germline V gene lookup returns CDR1 LGHNA and CDR2 YNFKEQ. The trim removed 0 bases at V and 5 bases at J, leaving 10 bases unmatched. This CDR3 reads CASSQDRVGRAEDTQYF. The CDR3 DNA reads TGTGCCAGCAGCCAAGATCGGGTCGGGAGGGCCGAAGATACGCAGTATTTT.

This clonotype was seen more than once but under ten times. The chain joins TRBV15 to TRBJ1-3; no reliable D call. This CDR3 has 14 amino acids. Germline V gene data show CDR1 as LNHNV and CDR2 as YYDKDF (reference sequence). V lost 8 bases, J lost 0 bases, and 11 bases lay in between. The CDR3, as DNA: TGTGCCACCCGACGGCCAGGCTCTGGAAACACCATATATTTT. This gives the protein CATRRPGSGNTIYF.

The gene calls are TRBV5-6 and TRBJ2-1, with D possibly matching TRBD1 (5 bases). Germline assignment: CDR1 SGHDT and CDR2 YYEEEE. Between the trimmed V and J ends, which lost 4 bases and 8 bases, there was a span of 22 bases. The CDR3 length is 16 residues. CDR3 coding DNA: TGTGCCAGCAGCCGTCTTAACGCCAGGGCGACGGATGAGCAGTTCTTC. Translation: CASSRLNARATDEQFF.

This clonotype appeared a few times. The genes are TRBV15 and TRBJ2-7; D is ambiguous. The CDR3 runs 14 residues. The germline CDR1 and CDR2 sequences are LNHNV and YYDKDF (reference sequence). V gave up 3 bases and J gave up 6 bases, with 15 bases separating them. The chain's CDR3 is CATSSLQMKSEQYF. CDR3 bases: TGTGCCACCAGCAGCCTCCAAATGAAAAGCGAGCAGTACTTC.

The chain joins TRBV5-1 to TRBJ1-1; D is unresolved. Germline CDR1 SGHRS, CDR2 YFSETQ. CDR3 length equals 14 residues. V lost 4 bases and J lost 4, with 14 bases in between. CDR3: CASSVLERFTEAFF. CDR3 nucleotides: TGCGCCAGCAGCGTCCTCGAGCGTTTCACTGAAGCTTTCTTT.

As concerns this clonotype: It is likely a read error, because the conserved phenylalanine at the end of the CDR3 is missing. The chain recombines TRBV28 with TRBJ2-5, with D unclear. This CDR3 has 13 amino acids. The V end lost 7 bases, the J end lost 5 bases, and 14 bases lay between the germline ends. Germline assignment: CDR1 MDHEN and CDR2 SYDVKM. CDR3 sequence reads: CASTDTLQETQYL. The CDR3 DNA is TGTGCCAGCACTGACACCCTGCAGGAGACCCAGTACCTC.

The chain joins TRBV28 to TRBJ1-5; possible D gene TRBD1, 5 bases. The CDR3 is made up of 15 amino acids. CDR1 MDHEN and CDR2 SYDVKM come from the germline V gene. Deletions cut 3 bases from V and 4 bases from J, with 13 bases between. The CDR3 coding sequence is TGTGCCAGCAGTTTTGATCAGGGTACGAATCAGCCCCAGCATTTT. It codes for CASSFDQGTNQPQHF.

The chain recombines TRBV14 with TRBJ2-2, with TRBD2 matching over 12 bases. Germline CDR1 and CDR2: SGHDN and FVKESK. The CDR3 runs 16 residues. J was trimmed by 4 bases and V by 5 bases; bases with no gene match: 5. The CDR3: CASSVGLAGSTGELFF. Here the CDR3 DNA reads TGTGCCAGCAGCGTCGGACTAGCGGGATCCACCGGGGAGCTGTTTTTT. Based on the CDR3 plus reference TRBV14 and TRBJ2-2, the full variable domain is EAGVTQFPSHSVIEKGQTVTLRCDPISGHDNLYWYRRVMGKEIKFLLHFVKESKQDESGMPNNRFLAERTGGTYSTLKVQPAELEDSGVYFCASSVGLAGSTGELFFGEGSRLTVL.

This clonotype was observed a few times. The J gene is TRBJ2-1, the V gene TRBV5-1, with D perhaps matching TRBD1 or TRBD2 (6 bases each). Germline V gene lookup returns CDR1 SGHRS and CDR2 YFSETQ. V lost 3 bases to trimming and J lost 9 bases, with 25 bases between them. CDR3 size: 17 residues. The DNA of the CDR3 is TGCGCCAGCAGCTGGGACACCGGGACTCTTCTCGGGGCTGAGCAGTTCTTC. Its protein product is CASSWDTGTLLGAEQFF.

This clonotype was observed a few times. The rearrangement joins TRBV4-3 to TRBJ1-6; the D gene is possibly TRBD1 (5 bases). The CDR3 is 16 residues long. V was clipped by 0 bases and J by 7 bases, with 13 bases between them. Germline values: CDR1 LGHNA, CDR2 YSLEER. The CDR3, as DNA: TGCGCCAGCAGCCAAGATCCGGCCAGGGCGAATTCACCCCTCCACTTT. It is translated as CASSQDPARANSPLHF.

The chain uses TRBV28 and TRBJ2-5; TRBD1 or TRBD2 may be the D gene (5 bases each). This CDR3 is 11 amino acids long. V was trimmed by 8 bases and J by 5 bases, leaving 9 bases between them. CDR1 is MDHEN, CDR2 SYDVKM, per germline. The CDR3 coding sequence is TGTGCCAGCTACGAGGGGGAGACCCAGTACTTC. This translates into CASYEGETQYF.

The chain carries TRBV12-3 or TRBV12-4 and TRBJ2-2, with no clear D. This CDR3 is built from 12 residues. Trimming cost V 3 bases and J 8 bases, with 7 bases left between them. The CDR3 DNA follows: TGTGCCAGCAGTTTTATAGGGGGGGAGCTGTTTTTT. Its translation: CASSFIGGELFF.

CDR3 sequence: CASSQEEQTYEQYF. In DNA, the CDR3 is TGCGCCAGCAGCCAAGAGGAACAGACCTACGAGCAGTACTTC. This sequence joins TRBV4-1 and TRBJ2-7; D is ambiguous. CDR1 and CDR2 (germline): MGHRA, YSYEKL. V was clipped by 0 bases and J by 2 bases, with 8 bases between them. This CDR3 spans 14 amino acids.

This clonotype has just a few counts. The chain employs TRBV5-6 and TRBJ1-6; D ambiguous. The CDR3 is 14 residues long. V lost 4 bases and J lost 5, with 10 bases in between. Germline CDR1 and CDR2: SGHDT and YYEEEE. The CDR3 nucleotides are TGTGCCAGCAGCGTACAGATTAATAATTCACCCCTCCACTTT. This codes for CASSVQINNSPLHF.

This clonotype has only a few counts. The CDR3 DNA reads as TGCAGCGTTCGGACAGGGGGCAGCGAGCAGTACTTC. This sequence encodes CSVRTGGSEQYF. V usage is TRBV29-1 and J usage is TRBJ2-7, with 11 bases aligning to TRBD1. Germline loops: CDR1 SQVTM, CDR2 ANQGSEA. The ends lost 5 bases at V and 6 bases at J; junction bases unmatched: 3. This CDR3 is built from 12 residues.

This rearrangement joins TRBV7-9 to TRBJ2-1, with D unclear. The germline V gene encodes CDR1 SEHNR and CDR2 FQNEAQ (reference sequence). This CDR3 region has 15 residues. The CDR3 region has the DNA TGTGCTGCGGTCGGCGACATGACCTGGAACAATGAGCAGTTCTTC. Its protein product is CAAVGDMTWNNEQFF.